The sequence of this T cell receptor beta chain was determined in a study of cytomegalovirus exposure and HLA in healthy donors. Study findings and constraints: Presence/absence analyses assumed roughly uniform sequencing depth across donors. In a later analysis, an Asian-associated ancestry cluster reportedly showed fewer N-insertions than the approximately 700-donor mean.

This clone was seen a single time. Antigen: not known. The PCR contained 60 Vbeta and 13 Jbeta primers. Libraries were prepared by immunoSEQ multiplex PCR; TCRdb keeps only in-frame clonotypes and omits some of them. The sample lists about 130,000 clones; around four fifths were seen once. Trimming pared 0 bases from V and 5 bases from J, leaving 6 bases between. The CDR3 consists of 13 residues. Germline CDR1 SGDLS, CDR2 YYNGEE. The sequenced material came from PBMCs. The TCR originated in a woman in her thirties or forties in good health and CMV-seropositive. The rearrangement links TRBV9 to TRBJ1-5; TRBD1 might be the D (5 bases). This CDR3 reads CASSVEGHQPQHF. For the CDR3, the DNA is TGTGCCAGCAGCGTAGAGGGGCATCAGCCCCAGCATTTT.